This T cell receptor (beta chain) came from a study of identical twins. General study findings and limits: Out-of-frame TCR alpha sharing in monozygotic twins exceeded recombination model predictions. Memory repertoires showed no such pattern, whereas abundant cord blood beta clonotypes carried fewer insertions.

Healthy Caucasian donors formed the entire cohort. Per germline, CDR1 SQVTM and CDR2 ANQGSEA. V lost 0 bases, J lost 4 bases, and 12 bases lay in between. CDR3 length equals 14 residues. Template switching created a universal primer site, and the cDNA included unique molecular identifiers. TCRdb re-called the 5' RACE reads through MiXCR, storing one row per CDR3 protein. The sample consists of approximately 1.8 million distinct CDR3 sequences, about 32% of them appearing once. For this clonotype: The antigen is undetermined.

Source material: cord blood. The chain is built from TRBV29-1 and TRBJ1-2, with D hard to call. This receptor was identified in a newborn girl in good health. The CDR3 DNA sequence: TGCAGCGTTGAAGATCGGTCCCCCACCTATGGCTACACCTTC. Encoded protein: CSVEDRSPTYGYTF.